This paragraph covers one T cell receptor beta chain sequence. Peripheral blood came from all dose cohorts at three timepoints. The data belong to a study of OX40 agonist ivuxolimab in advanced cancers. On the study more broadly: Patients undergoing dose escalation presented with hepatocellular carcinoma, melanoma, renal cell or head and neck cancer.

V shed 4 bases and J 3 bases; nucleotides not matched to a gene: 7. The V gene's germline CDR1 is MNHEY and CDR2 SMNVEV (reference sequence). The CDR3 sequence is 17 residues long. Some clones are missing from TCRdb's copy, which holds only in-frame ones; the method was immunoSEQ multiplex PCR. Among about 45,000 clones listed, around four fifths were seen once. Here the sequenced sample was CD4+ or CD8+ T cells sorted from blood, taken in a trial of the OX40 agonist ivuxolimab. This TCR was sampled from an adult with an advanced solid tumor such as melanoma, head and neck, liver or kidney cancer. The gene calls are TRBV27 and TRBJ2-1, with 12 bases lining up with TRBD2. As DNA, the CDR3 is TGTGCCAGCAGTTCCTCGACTAGCGGGGGATACTACAATGAGCAGTTCTTC. It yields the protein CASSSSTSGGYYNEQFF.